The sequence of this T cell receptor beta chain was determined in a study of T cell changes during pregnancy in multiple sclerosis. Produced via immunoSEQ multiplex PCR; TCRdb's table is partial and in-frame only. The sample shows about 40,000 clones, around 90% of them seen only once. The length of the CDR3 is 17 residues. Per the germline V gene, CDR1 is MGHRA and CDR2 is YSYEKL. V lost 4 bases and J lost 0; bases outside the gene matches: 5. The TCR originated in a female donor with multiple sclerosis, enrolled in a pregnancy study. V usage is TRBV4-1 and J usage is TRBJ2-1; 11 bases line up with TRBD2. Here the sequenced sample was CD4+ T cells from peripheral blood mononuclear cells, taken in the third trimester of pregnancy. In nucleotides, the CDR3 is TGCGCCAGCAGCCCGGGACTAGCGGTTAGCTCCTACAATGAGCAGTTCTTC. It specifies CASSPGLAVSSYNEQFF.